The T cell receptor (beta chain) described here comes from a study of blood T cell repertoires in COVID-19. Some clones are missing from TCRdb's copy, which holds only in-frame ones; the method was immunoSEQ multiplex PCR. The top ten clones hold approximately 8.1% of a sample with 70,000 to 90,000 clones, more than 75% of them seen once. The sequence was obtained from an elderly man with active or convalescent COVID-19. The sample was peripheral blood.

The CDR3 loop is CASSLRGGRTGGNSPLHF. The CDR3 DNA sequence: TGTGCCAGCAGCTTACGGGGGGGAAGGACAGGTGGTAATTCACCCCTCCACTTT. The V call is TRBV13, the J call TRBJ1-6; 7 bases map to TRBD1. The CDR3 extends over 18 amino acids. Per germline, CDR1 PRHDT and CDR2 FYEKMQ (reference sequence). With V trimmed by 2 bases and J by 6 bases, 13 bases remained unmatched.